This TCR beta chain stems from a study of regulatory and conventional T cells in RAG deficiency. Study-wide results and caveats: Shannon entropy was markedly lower and Simpson indices higher in RAG-deficient patients than control T-cell subsets. Treg unique TCR beta sequences were about 100-fold fewer in Omenn syndrome and CID/AS patients than controls. Omenn patients showed >80% Treg-Tconv overlap and shorter CDR3 lengths.

Clones were read by immunoSEQ multiplex PCR, and TCRdb kept only the in-frame ones, dropping some. The sample holds some 21,000 clones; almost 96% are singletons and the top ten take 1% to 1.5%. With respect to this clone: The antigen remains undetermined.

Genomic DNA came from blood conventional CD4+ T cells gated CD25-low CD127-high. The same sample was also studied in work on regulatory T cells. According to that study: The PCR used 52 TRBV and 13 TRBJ primers. Patient repertoires had restricted TRB V-J pairs and skewed V and J usage, most in Tregs.

The sequence was collected from a human donor in good health. The sample taken for sequencing was CD25- CD4+ T cells sorted from blood.

CDR3 bases: TGTGCCACCTCCCGACAGGTGATCATGAACACTGAAGCTTTCTTT. Translated: CATSRQVIMNTEAFF. The chain joins TRBV10-3 to TRBJ1-1; D may be TRBD1 (6 bases). CDR1 and CDR2 (germline): ENHRY, SYGVKD. Deletions cut 10 bases from V and 0 bases from J, with 18 bases between. The CDR3 is 15 residues long.